This T cell receptor beta chain comes out of a study of regulatory T cells in long-lasting Graves disease. Study-wide background: The definition of persistent Graves' disease was over 5 years of antithyroid drugs with positive TSH receptor antibodies. The study's findings and limits: Persistent Graves' patients showed a TCR diversity that was lower than that of newly diagnosed ones. Small sample size may have lowered accuracy.

Sequencing libraries for TCR beta were prepared with iRepertoire HTBI primers and Arm-PCR of CDR3 regions. TCRdb processed the multiplex PCR reads anew with MiXCR; each CDR3 protein has one entry. There are roughly 430,000 distinct CDR3 sequences in the sample; under 25% occur only once, and around 15% lies in the top ten. This clonotype was recorded a few times. Its antigen is unidentified. V gave up 8 bases and J gave up 6 bases; unmatched junction bases: 7. The CDR3 runs 14 residues. Germline V CDR1 and CDR2: MNHNS, SASEGT. Time point here: persistent/refractory GD, antithyroid drugs over 5 years with positive TRAb. With RNA extracted from PBMCs as input, the TCR library was made. The peripheral blood volume drawn was roughly 8.7 milliliters, and it was collected into EDTA tubes.

The rearrangement links TRBV6-1 to TRBJ2-2; 9 bases agree with TRBD1. The source of this sequence is a female donor with Graves disease. Sequencing was performed on peripheral blood mononuclear cells (PBMCs), taken when the disease was refractory, from a patient treated with antithyroid drugs. The CDR3 region is CASGTGGAAGELFF. Here the CDR3 DNA reads TGTGCCAGCGGCACAGGGGGCGCCGCCGGGGAGCTGTTTTTT.